These 27 T cell receptor beta chains were all obtained from the same sample, sequenced in a study of blood T cell repertoires in COVID-19. Profiling relied on immunoSEQ multiplex PCR, and the TCRdb table lists in-frame clones only, not all of them. The table has 150,000 to 200,000 clones, about 87% seen once. The source material was peripheral blood. These receptors all come from a woman aged 50 to 65 with acute or convalescent COVID-19.

The V and J genes are TRBV5-6 and TRBJ2-7; the match to TRBD1 covers 7 bases. Germline V gene sequence: CDR1 SGHDT, CDR2 YYEEEE. CDR3 size: 13 residues. Trimming cost V 6 bases and J 2 bases; bases outside gene matches: 5. CDR3 in amino acids: CASTYRGPYEQYF. The CDR3 nucleotides are TGTGCCAGCACCTACAGGGGCCCCTACGAGCAGTACTTC.

This clone was detected a few times. V and J are TRBV12-3 or TRBV12-4 and TRBJ1-5; TRBD1 aligns across 7 bases. The CDR3 sequence is 13 residues long. J was trimmed by 7 bases and V by 6 bases; bases with no gene match: 6. The CDR3 region is CASRRQGTQPQHF. CDR3 DNA sequence: TGTGCCAGCAGGAGACAGGGAACCCAGCCCCAGCATTTT.

The rearrangement uses TRBV10-2 and TRBJ1-4; D remains unclear. The V gene's germline CDR1 is WSHSY and CDR2 SAAADI. Between the trimmed V and J ends, which lost 2 bases and 10 bases, there was a span of 5 bases. The CDR3 is 11 residues long. The CDR3 region is CASSEAGKLFF. CDR3 sequence (DNA): TGCGCCAGCAGTGAGGCCGGAAAACTGTTTTTT.

The rearrangement joins TRBV6-6 to TRBJ2-7; TRBD1 aligns across 8 bases. J lost 5 bases, V lost 5 bases, and 11 bases had no gene match. The CDR3 runs to 15 residues. Germline CDR1 is MNHNY and CDR2 is SVGAGI (reference sequence). The CDR3 here is CASSVQTGVLDEQYF. For the CDR3, the DNA is TGTGCCAGCAGTGTCCAGACAGGGGTACTCGACGAGCAGTACTTC.

This chain connects TRBV3-1 (or the pseudogene TRBV3-2) to TRBJ1-5; 7 positions agree with TRBD1. From germline, CDR1 is LGHDT and CDR2 YNNKEL (reference sequence). This CDR3 contains 14 residues. Losses at the gene ends were 3 bases for V and 7 bases for J; bases not matched to a gene: 6. This chain's CDR3 is CASSHEGAAQPQHF. CDR3 DNA sequence: TGTGCCAGCAGCCATGAGGGGGCTGCGCAGCCCCAGCATTTT.

The chain employs TRBV7-9 and TRBJ1-1, with 9 bases fitting TRBD1. Germline V gene lookup returns CDR1 SEHNR and CDR2 FQNEAQ (reference sequence). The J segment lost 4 bases and the V segment lost 5 bases, leaving 11 bases of the junction unmatched. The CDR3 has 16 amino acids. The CDR3 DNA sequence: TGTGCCAGCAGCATTGACAGGGGGTTCTATGGCACTGAAGCTTTCTTT. It specifies CASSIDRGFYGTEAFF. The full variable domain, its missing parts supplied by reference TRBV7-9 and TRBJ1-1, is DTGVSQNPRHKITKRGQNVTFRCDPISEHNRLYWYRQTLGQGPEFLTYFQNEAQLEKSRLLSDRFSAERPKGSFSTLEIQRTEQGDSAMYLCASSIDRGFYGTEAFFGQGTRLTVV.

The chain joins TRBV11-2 to TRBJ1-2; D is unclear. Germline V gene sequence: CDR1 SGHAT, CDR2 FQNNGV. This CDR3 has 13 residues. V lost 5 bases to trimming and J lost 0 bases, with 7 bases between them. The CDR3 protein is CASSPSANYGYTF. In nucleotides, the CDR3 is TGTGCCAGCAGCCCCTCCGCTAACTATGGCTACACCTTC.

The gene calls are TRBV5-1 and TRBJ2-3, with D possibly TRBD1 on 6 matching bases. CDR3 size: 15 residues. The V and J ends lost 6 bases and 1 base respectively, with 15 bases between them. CDR1 and CDR2 (germline): SGHRS, YFSETQ. The CDR3 is CASTLGAGGTDTQYF. The CDR3 DNA reads TGCGCCAGCACTTTGGGGGCAGGGGGCACAGATACGCAGTATTTT.

The chain combines TRBV5-1 with TRBJ2-7; 9 nucleotides match TRBD1. Germline CDR1 is SGHRS and CDR2 is YFSETQ. With 4 bases clipped from V and 5 bases from J, the junction kept 13 bases outside the gene matches. The CDR3 loop spans 16 amino acids. As DNA, the CDR3 is TGCGCCAGCAGCGTATACTCCGGGACAGGGAACGACGAGCAGTACTTC. Translation gives CASSVYSGTGNDEQYF.

The chain is built from TRBV10-1 and TRBJ1-1, with 8 bases identical to TRBD1. CDR3 length equals 13 residues. The germline V gene has CDR1 WNHNN and CDR2 SYGVQD (reference sequence). After removal of 5 bases from V and 11 bases from J, the junction contained 10 bases not matched to a gene. In DNA form, the CDR3 reads TGCGCCAGCAGTCAGGACAGGGACGGATTGGCTTTCTTT. Translation: CASSQDRDGLAFF.

The J gene is TRBJ2-4, the V gene TRBV18; 7 positions agree with TRBD1. Losses at the gene ends were 3 bases for V and 1 base for J; bases not matched to a gene: 0. Germline CDR1 and CDR2: KGHSH and LQKENI. This CDR3 contains 14 residues. In DNA form, the CDR3 reads TGTGCCAGCTCACCGACAGGGGCCAAAAACATTCAGTACTTC. Amino acids: CASSPTGAKNIQYF. Variable domain in full (rest from reference TRBV18 and TRBJ2-4): NAGVMQNPRHLVRRRGQEARLRCSPMKGHSHVYWYRQLPEEGLKFMVYLQKENIIDESGMPKERFSAEFPKEGPSILRIQQVVRGDSAAYFCASSPTGAKNIQYFGAGTRLSVL.

The chain has TRBV21-1 and TRBJ1-3; the table gives TRBD1 as D, unverified against the DNA. TRBV21-1 is listed as a pseudogene. The CDR3 runs to 17 residues. This CDR3 is CASSKKQGCPSGNTIYF. As DNA, the CDR3 is TGTGCCAGCAGCAAGAAACAGGGGTGCCCCTCTGGAAACACCATATATTTT.

The CDR3: CSVAGQGADTQYF. The CDR3, as DNA: TGCAGCGTTGCTGGACAGGGGGCAGATACGCAGTATTTT. The rearrangement uses TRBV29-1 and TRBJ2-3; 10 bases agree with TRBD1. CDR1 and CDR2 (germline): SQVTM, ANQGSEA. V shed 4 bases and J 4 bases; nucleotides not matched to a gene: 2. This CDR3 has 13 residues.

V gene TRBV6-5 combines with J gene TRBJ2-2, with 7 bases matching TRBD1. Germline values: CDR1 MNHEY, CDR2 SVGAGI. V trimming: 5 bases; J trimming: 7 bases; junction bases outside the gene matches: 7. This CDR3 comprises 14 residues. The CDR3 bases are TGTGCCAGCAGTCACAGGGGCGGCGGCGGGGAGCTGTTTTTT. It encodes CASSHRGGGGELFF.

This clone was observed a handful of times. V gene TRBV2 combines with J gene TRBJ2-5; 8 nucleotides align to TRBD2. The CDR3 covers 17 residues. V lost 7 bases, J lost 5 bases, and 18 bases stayed unmatched. Germline CDR1 and CDR2: SNHLY and FYNNEI. CDR3 sequence: CASTRGSRAGGGETQYF. DNA of the CDR3: TGTGCCAGCACAAGGGGTTCGAGGGCGGGGGGTGGTGAGACCCAGTACTTC.

As DNA, the CDR3 is TGTGCCAGCTCAGGGGCGACAAACGGGGGGACTGAAGCTTTCTTT. Encoded protein: CASSGATNGGTEAFF. The chain links TRBV18 to TRBJ1-1, with a weak D call TRBD1 (5 bases). Germline CDR1 KGHSH, CDR2 LQKENI. Trimming took 5 bases from V and 5 from J, leaving 18 bases between them. The length of the CDR3 is 15 residues.

The chain joins TRBV5-4 to TRBJ2-5; D is undetermined. The V and J ends lost 7 bases and 1 base respectively, with 17 bases between them. CDR1 SGHNT and CDR2 YYREEE come from the germline V gene (reference sequence). The CDR3 contains 15 residues. CDR3 sequence reads: CASVPSPAAQETQYF. The CDR3 DNA sequence: TGTGCCAGCGTCCCATCCCCCGCGGCCCAAGAGACCCAGTACTTC.

J is TRBJ2-3 and V is TRBV5-6; 7 positions agree with TRBD1. The germline gives CDR1 SGHDT, CDR2 YYEEEE. This CDR3 has 17 residues. Germline trimming cut 0 bases from V and 0 bases from J; bases unmatched to any gene: 7. Here the CDR3 DNA reads TGTGCCAGCAGCTTGGGTCTCAGGGGGTCTAGCACAGATACGCAGTATTTT. Translating gives CASSLGLRGSSTDTQYF.

This clone was found once. The CDR3 region is CASSPPGLSSYNEQFF. The CDR3 DNA reads as TGTGCCAGCAGCCCGCCGGGACTCAGCTCCTACAATGAGCAGTTCTTC. The chain recombines TRBV5-6 with TRBJ2-1, with D perhaps TRBD2 (6 bases). V was shortened by 4 bases and J by 0 bases, with 14 bases between the two germline ends. This CDR3 has 16 residues. In germline, CDR1 is SGHDT, CDR2 YYEEEE.

This chain joins TRBV7-6 and TRBJ2-3, with D maybe TRBD1 (6 bases). V lost 4 bases, J lost 4 bases, and 21 bases lay in between. This CDR3 contains 17 residues. Germline values: CDR1 SGHVS, CDR2 FNYEAQ. The CDR3, as DNA: TGTGCCAGCAGCTCTAGACAGGCCTGGGTTTTCGCAGATACGCAGTATTTT. Its protein is CASSSRQAWVFADTQYF.

The chain has TRBV19 and TRBJ2-1; 10 nucleotides agree with TRBD1. J was trimmed by 4 bases and V by 8 bases; bases with no gene match: 5. Germline V gene data show CDR1 as LNHDA and CDR2 as SQIVND (reference sequence). This CDR3 region has 14 residues. This CDR3 reads CASAGQGLYNEQFF. In nucleotides, the CDR3 is TGTGCCAGTGCGGGACAGGGGCTGTACAATGAGCAGTTCTTC.

V is TRBV18 and J is TRBJ1-1; weak D call: TRBD1 (6 bases). Between the trimmed V and J ends, which lost 3 bases and 2 bases, there was a span of 13 bases. Germline CDR1 KGHSH, CDR2 LQKENI. The CDR3 totals 15 residues. Here the CDR3 reads CASSPPGTPNTEAFF. CDR3 nucleotide sequence: TGTGCCAGCTCACCCCCCGGGACACCAAACACTGAAGCTTTCTTT.

This clone has more than one count but fewer than ten. The chain combines TRBV5-1 with TRBJ2-1, with TRBD2 identical over 7 bases. Trimming removed 9 bases from V and 6 bases from J; junction bases left unmatched: 18. Germline V gene data show CDR1 as SGHRS and CDR2 as YFSETQ. The length of the CDR3 is 16 residues. CDR3 in amino acids: CATSETGTIDLNEQFF. CDR3 coding DNA: TGCGCCACCTCCGAAACCGGGACTATTGATCTCAATGAGCAGTTCTTC.

The chain couples TRBV3-1 (or the pseudogene TRBV3-2) to TRBJ2-1, with D maybe TRBD1 (5 bases). The V end was cut by 0 bases, the J end by 5 bases, with 11 bases between. This CDR3 spans 15 amino acids. Per the germline V gene, CDR1 is LGHDT and CDR2 is YNNKEL (reference sequence). CDR3 sequence (DNA): TGTGCCAGCAGCCAAGATACGACAGCAAACAATGAGCAGTTCTTC. Amino acid sequence: CASSQDTTANNEQFF.

V gene TRBV11-2 combines with J gene TRBJ2-5, with 8 bases identical to TRBD2. The germline V gene has CDR1 SGHAT and CDR2 FQNNGV. The length of the CDR3 is 15 residues. The J segment lost 4 bases and the V segment lost 5 bases, leaving 9 bases of the junction unmatched. CDR3 nucleotide sequence: TGTGCCAGCAGCCCGTGGATCCGGGGGGGAGAGACCCAGTACTTC. Its protein is CASSPWIRGGETQYF.

The chain uses TRBV4-1 and TRBJ1-1; 8 nucleotides align to TRBD1. With V trimmed by 4 bases and J by 0 bases, 1 base remained unmatched. The germline CDR1 and CDR2 sequences are MGHRA and YSYEKL. The CDR3 contains 14 residues. CDR3 nucleotide sequence: TGCGCCAGCAGCCGGGGACAGGTGAACACTGAAGCTTTCTTT. It codes for CASSRGQVNTEAFF.

This clone was seen a few times. The J gene is TRBJ2-7, the V gene TRBV13; a possible D gene is TRBD1 (6 bases). Germline-derived CDR1 and CDR2 are PRHDT and FYEKMQ (reference sequence). The CDR3 sequence is 20 residues long. With 8 bases removed from V and 0 bases from J, the gap between germline ends came to 32 bases. CDR3 loop: CASLSFAYYREPKDSYEQYF. In DNA, the CDR3 is TGTGCCAGCTTGAGCTTCGCCTATTACAGGGAACCGAAGGACTCCTACGAGCAGTACTTC. The variable domain in full, with the rest retrieved from reference TRBV13 and TRBJ2-7, is AAGVIQSPRHLIKEKRETATLKCYPIPRHDTVYWYQQGPGQDPQFLISFYEKMQSDKGSIPDRFSAQQFSDYHSELNMSSLELGDSALYFCASLSFAYYREPKDSYEQYFGPGTRLTVT.